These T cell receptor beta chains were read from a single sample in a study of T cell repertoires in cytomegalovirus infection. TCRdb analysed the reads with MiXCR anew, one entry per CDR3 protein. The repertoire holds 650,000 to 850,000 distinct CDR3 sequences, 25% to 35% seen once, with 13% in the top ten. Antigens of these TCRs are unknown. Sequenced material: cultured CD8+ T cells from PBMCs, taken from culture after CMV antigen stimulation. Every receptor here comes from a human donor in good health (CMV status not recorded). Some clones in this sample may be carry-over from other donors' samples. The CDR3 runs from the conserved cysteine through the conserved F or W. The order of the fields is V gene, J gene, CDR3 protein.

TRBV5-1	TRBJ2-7	CASSLWGGSYEQYF
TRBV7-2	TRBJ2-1	CASSLSTGGLYEQFF
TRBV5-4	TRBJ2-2	CASSTASGNTGELFF
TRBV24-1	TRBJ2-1	CATSDRDRGFGEQFF
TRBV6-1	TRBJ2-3	CASSEFTGSSTDTQYF
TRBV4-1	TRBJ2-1	CASSRIFRNPNYNEQFF
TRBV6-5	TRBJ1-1	CASSYPNTEAFF
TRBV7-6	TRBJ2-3	CASSRTDYTDTQYF
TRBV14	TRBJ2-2	CASAGWPNTGELFF
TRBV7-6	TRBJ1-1	CASSLVGKNTEAFF
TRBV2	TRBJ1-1	CASSVSGAEAFF
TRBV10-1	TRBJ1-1	CASSETTALNTEAFF
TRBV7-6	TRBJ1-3	CASSRGLPHYGNTIYF
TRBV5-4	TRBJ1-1	CASSLGEWGTEAFF
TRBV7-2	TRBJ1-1	CASSLVGVGSTEAFF
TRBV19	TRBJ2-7	CASRTGTNSYEQYF
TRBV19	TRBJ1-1	CASSIGQGEAFF
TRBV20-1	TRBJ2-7	CSARDGRGRSYEQYF
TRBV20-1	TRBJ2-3	CSADGYTDTQYF
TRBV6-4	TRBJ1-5	CASRRRADSNQPQHF
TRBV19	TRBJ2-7	CASSRLTGGGYEQYF
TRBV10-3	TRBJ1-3	CAISAYDRVKSSGNTIYF
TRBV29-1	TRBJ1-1	CSVEPVRPVKNTEAFF
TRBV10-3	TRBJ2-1	CAISDGADPYNEQFF
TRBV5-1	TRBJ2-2	CASSPSSGTGANGELFF
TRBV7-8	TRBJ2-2	CASSLWDRAYSGELFF
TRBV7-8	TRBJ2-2	CASSSRTGGETNTGELFF
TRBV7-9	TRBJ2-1	CASSLVPRGLYNEQFF
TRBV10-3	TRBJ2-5	CAISESSPVQRGGTETQYF
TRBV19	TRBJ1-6	CASSIDISSYNSPLHF
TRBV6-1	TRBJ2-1	CASSSLAGDSMKQFF
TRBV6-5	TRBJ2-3	CASTPRRGQGTDTQYF
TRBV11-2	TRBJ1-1	CASSLDRPEDQAFF
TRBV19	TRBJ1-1	CASSMNSNTEAFF
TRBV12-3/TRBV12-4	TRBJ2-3	CASSFPGRADTQYF
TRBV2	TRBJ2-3	CASIAARGPITDTQYF
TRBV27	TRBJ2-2	CASRKGIRTSATGELFF
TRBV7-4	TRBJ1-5	CASSMPGTSNQPQHF
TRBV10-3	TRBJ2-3	CATPGNSTDTQYF
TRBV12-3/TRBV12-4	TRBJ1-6	CASSFRGLNDNSPLHF
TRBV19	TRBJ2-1	CASSQGSPYNEQFF
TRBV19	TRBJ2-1	CASLSAYNEQFF
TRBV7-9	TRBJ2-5	CASSSWTSGGLRETQYF
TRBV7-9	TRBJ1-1	CASSGQGKSLTEAFF
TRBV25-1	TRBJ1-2	CASSEYFRDDYGYTF
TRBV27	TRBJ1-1	CASSRHGSPDTEAFF
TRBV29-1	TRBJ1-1	CSVEEAVNTEAFF
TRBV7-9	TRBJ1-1	CASSLFITVTPAEAFF
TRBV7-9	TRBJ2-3	CASWGVTDTQYF
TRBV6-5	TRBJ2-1	CASSYSGAASSYNEQFF
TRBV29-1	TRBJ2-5	CSVNRGRETQYF
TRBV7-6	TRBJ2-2	CASSSGQGRTGELFF
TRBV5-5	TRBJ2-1	CASSFPIGGVGWEQFF
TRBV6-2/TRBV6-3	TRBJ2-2	CASSYRDYRAGELFF
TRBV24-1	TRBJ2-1	CATSDITGDYEQFF
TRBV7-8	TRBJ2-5	CASSLGVAQETQYF
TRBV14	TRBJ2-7	CASSSGQLLYEQYF
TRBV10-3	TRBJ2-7	CATVGQYPYEQYF
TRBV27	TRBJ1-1	CASSLGDELTEAFF